The 7 T cell receptor beta chains below were found in one sample sequenced in a study of patients and donors after allogeneic stem cell transplantation. Each CDR3 protein gets one entry after TCRdb re-called the RT-PCR reads with MiXCR. The table includes roughly 26,000 distinct CDR3 sequences, 7% to 8.5% detected once. Sequencing used blood, either unsorted or a sorted T cell fraction (not recorded which). The source is a human donor who was either an allogeneic HSCT recipient or a stem cell or donor lymphocyte infusion donor (not recorded which). It is not recorded whose cells these are; they may come from a transplant donor.

V usage is TRBV28 and J usage is TRBJ2-7; the match to TRBD2 covers 9 bases. CDR1 and CDR2 (germline): MDHEN, SYDVKM. V was pared by 5 bases and J by 4 bases, with 15 bases of the junction left unmatched. The CDR3 consists of 17 residues. CDR3 coding DNA: TGTGCCAGCAGTCTAGTTGTTGCGGGAGGGCCTGGGTACGAGCAGTACTTC. It is translated as CASSLVVAGGPGYEQYF.

The V and J genes are TRBV2 and TRBJ2-1, with 11 nucleotides matching TRBD2. Trimming removed 7 bases from V and 5 bases from J; junction bases left unmatched: 4. Germline CDR1 reads SNHLY; CDR2 reads FYNNEI. The CDR3 spans 14 residues. The CDR3: CASTVAGGNNEQFF. CDR3 bases: TGTGCCAGCACCGTAGCGGGGGGGAACAATGAGCAGTTCTTC. Looking up the rest from reference TRBV2 and TRBJ2-1 gives the full variable domain: EPEVTQTPSHQVTQMGQEVILRCVPISNHLYFYWYRQILGQKVEFLVSFYNNEISEKSEIFDDQFSVERPDGSNFTLKIRSTKLEDSAMYFCASTVAGGNNEQFFGPGTRLTVL.

This clonotype was recorded many times. The chain recombines TRBV20-1 with TRBJ1-1, with TRBD1 matching 9 bases. The CDR3 covers 13 residues. After removal of 6 bases from V and 6 bases from J, the junction contained 8 bases not matched to a gene. The germline V gene has CDR1 DFQATT and CDR2 SNEGSKA (reference sequence). Written as DNA, the CDR3 is TGCAGTGCCCGGGACAGGGCCTCCCCTGAAGCTTTCTTT. Protein: CSARDRASPEAFF.

The chain employs TRBV28 and TRBJ2-7; D not certain. There are 13 residues in the CDR3. CDR1 is MDHEN, CDR2 SYDVKM, per germline. V lost 8 bases to trimming and J lost 1 base, with 12 bases between them. The chain's CDR3 is CASSGPGSYEQYF. The CDR3 bases are TGTGCCAGCTCGGGCCCCGGTTCCTACGAGCAGTACTTC. The full variable domain, completed using reference TRBV28 and TRBJ2-7, is DVKVTQSSRYLVKRTGEKVFLECVQDMDHENMFWYRQDPGLGLRLIYFSYDVKMKEKGDIPEGYSVSREKKERFSLILESASTNQTSMYLCASSGPGSYEQYFGPGTRLTVT.

The chain couples TRBV6-1 to TRBJ2-2; a weak D match, TRBD1 (6 bases). The CDR3 is made up of 14 amino acids. The V gene lost 8 bases and the J gene lost 1 base, with 11 bases spanning the gap. Per the germline V gene, CDR1 is MNHNS and CDR2 is SASEGT. The CDR3 bases are TGTGCCAGCGGCAGGGGAGAGAACACCGGGGAGCTGTTTTTT. Amino acid sequence: CASGRGENTGELFF.

This clonotype was counted ten times or more. The chain combines TRBV7-8 with TRBJ2-1; 14 bases map to TRBD2. The CDR3 covers 18 residues. V dropped 3 bases and J dropped 7; count of bases not matched to a gene: 11. In germline, CDR1 is SGHVS, CDR2 FQNEAQ. CDR3 DNA sequence: TGTGCCAGCAGCTTTTATGGAGGAGGACTAGCGGGAGGTAATGAGCAGTTCTTC. Protein product: CASSFYGGGLAGGNEQFF.

At least ten counts were recorded for this clonotype. The V and J genes are TRBV5-6 and TRBJ1-6; 7 bases match TRBD1. The junction had 10 bases not matched to a gene; V was cut back by 5 bases and J by 2 bases. Per the germline V gene, CDR1 is SGHDT and CDR2 is YYEEEE. The CDR3 has 17 amino acids. The CDR3 reads CASSSTGKKTYNSPLHF. CDR3 in DNA: TGTGCCAGCAGTTCGACAGGGAAAAAGACCTATAATTCACCCCTCCACTTT.